This T cell receptor (beta chain) was documented in a study of T cell responses to AZD1222 COVID-19 vaccine. Findings and limits, study-wide: In a largely white British group with more females than males, clonal diversity was possibly underestimated.

In germline, CDR1 is MDHEN, CDR2 SYDVKM. This CDR3 has 15 residues. With 10 bases removed from V and 0 bases from J, the gap between germline ends came to 19 bases. In regard to this clone: Its antigen is unidentified.

Libraries were prepared by immunoSEQ multiplex PCR; TCRdb keeps only in-frame clonotypes and omits some of them. This table has around 100,000 clones, about 90% appearing once. V gene TRBV28 combines with J gene TRBJ2-7; D gene ambiguous. The sequence came from an adult in good health. Source: peripheral blood, taken on day 0 of AZD1222 vaccination. The CDR3 here is CATDGGARSSYEQYF. The CDR3 DNA reads as TGTGCCACGGATGGTGGCGCCCGAAGCTCCTACGAGCAGTACTTC.